The present TCR beta chain was sequenced within a study of blood T cells in healthy people across ages. General study findings and limits: Conclusively comparing naive with antigen-experienced cells was impossible with unsorted PBMCs. Significant beta diversity loss was already apparent by age approximately 38, declining roughly linearly.

The authors ran a second PCR of 7 to 11 cycles using a sample-barcoded 5' primer and a J-beta primer mix. Each cDNA molecule carried a tag from a template-switch adaptor that contained 12 random nucleotides. TCRdb recomputed calls from the 5' RACE reads with MiXCR, one row per CDR3 protein. This sample has about 970,000 distinct CDR3 sequences, with 51% found just once. This clonotype was seen ten or more times. What it recognizes is unknown. This sequence was found in a woman aged 55-70 years in good health. The sample comprised blood.

This CDR3 is CASSLELAADTQYF. The CDR3 DNA reads as TGTGCCAGCAGCTTGGAACTAGCCGCAGATACGCAGTATTTT. The V call is TRBV5-6, the J call TRBJ2-3, with TRBD2 as a possible D gene (6 bases). Trimming took off 0 bases at V and 4 bases at J, with 9 bases between the two ends. This CDR3 contains 14 residues. Germline CDR1 SGHDT, CDR2 YYEEEE.